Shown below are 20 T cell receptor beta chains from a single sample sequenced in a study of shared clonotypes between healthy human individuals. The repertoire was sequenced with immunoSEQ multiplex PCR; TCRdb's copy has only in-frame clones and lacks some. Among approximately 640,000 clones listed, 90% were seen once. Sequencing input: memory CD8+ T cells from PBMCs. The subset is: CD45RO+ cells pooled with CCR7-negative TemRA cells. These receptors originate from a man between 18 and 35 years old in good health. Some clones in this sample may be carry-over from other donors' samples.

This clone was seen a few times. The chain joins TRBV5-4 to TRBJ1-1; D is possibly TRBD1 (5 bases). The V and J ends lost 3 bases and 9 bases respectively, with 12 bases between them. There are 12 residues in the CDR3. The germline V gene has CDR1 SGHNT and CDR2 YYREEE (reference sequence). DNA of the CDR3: TGTGCCAGCAGCTGGCCTGGGACCCAAGCTTTCTTT. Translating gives CASSWPGTQAFF. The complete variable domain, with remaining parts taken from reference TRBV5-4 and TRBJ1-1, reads ETGVTQSPTHLIKTRGQQVTLRCSSQSGHNTVSWYQQALGQGPQFIFQYYREEENGRGNFPPRFSGLQFPNYSSELNVNALELDDSALYLCASSWPGTQAFFGQGTRLTVV.

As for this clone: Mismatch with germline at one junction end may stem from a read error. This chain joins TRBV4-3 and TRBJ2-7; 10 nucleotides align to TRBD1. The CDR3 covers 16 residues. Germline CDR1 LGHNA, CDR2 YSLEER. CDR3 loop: CASSHGTGALSYEKYF. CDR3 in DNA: TGCGCCAGCAGCCATGGGACAGGGGCCCTCTCCTACGAGAAGTACTTC.

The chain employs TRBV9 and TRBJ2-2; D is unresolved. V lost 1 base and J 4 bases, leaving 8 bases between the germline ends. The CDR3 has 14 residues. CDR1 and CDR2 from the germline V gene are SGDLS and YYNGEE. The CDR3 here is CASSVTVPTGELFF. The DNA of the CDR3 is TGTGCCAGCAGCGTAACCGTCCCCACCGGGGAGCTGTTTTTT.

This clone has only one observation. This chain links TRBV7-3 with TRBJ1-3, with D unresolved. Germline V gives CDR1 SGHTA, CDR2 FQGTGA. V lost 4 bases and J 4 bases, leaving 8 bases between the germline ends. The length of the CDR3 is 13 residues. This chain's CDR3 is CASSSTVGNTIYF. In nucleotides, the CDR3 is TGTGCCAGCAGCTCCACGGTCGGAAACACCATATATTTT. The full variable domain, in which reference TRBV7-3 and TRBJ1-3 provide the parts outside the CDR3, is GAGVSQTPSNKVTEKGKYVELRCDPISGHTALYWYRQSLGQGPEFLIYFQGTGAADDSGLPNDRFFAVRPEGSVSTLKIQRTERGDSAVYLCASSSTVGNTIYFGEGSWLTVV.

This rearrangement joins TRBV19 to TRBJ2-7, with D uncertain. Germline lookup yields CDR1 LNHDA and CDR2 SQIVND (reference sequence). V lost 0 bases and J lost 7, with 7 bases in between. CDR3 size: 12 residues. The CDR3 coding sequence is TGTGCCAGTAGTATAGATCGGGCGGAGCAGTACTTC. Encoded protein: CASSIDRAEQYF.

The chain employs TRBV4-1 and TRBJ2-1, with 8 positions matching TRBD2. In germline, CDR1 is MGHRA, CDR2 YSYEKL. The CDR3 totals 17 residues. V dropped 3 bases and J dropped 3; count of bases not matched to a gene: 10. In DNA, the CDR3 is TGCGCCAGCAGCCAGGGGAGCGGAGCGGGAGTCTACAATGAGCAGTTCTTC. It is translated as CASSQGSGAGVYNEQFF.

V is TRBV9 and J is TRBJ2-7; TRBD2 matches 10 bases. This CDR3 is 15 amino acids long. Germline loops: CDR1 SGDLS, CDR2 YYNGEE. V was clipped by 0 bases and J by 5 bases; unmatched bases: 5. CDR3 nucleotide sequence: TGTGCCAGCAGCGTAGGTAGCGGGAGGCGCGACGAGCAGTACTTC. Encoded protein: CASSVGSGRRDEQYF. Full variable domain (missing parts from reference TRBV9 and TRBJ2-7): DSGVTQTPKHLITATGQRVTLRCSPRSGDLSVYWYQQSLDQGLQFLIQYYNGEERAKGNILERFSAQQFPDLHSELNLSSLELGDSALYFCASSVGSGRRDEQYFGPGTRLTVT.

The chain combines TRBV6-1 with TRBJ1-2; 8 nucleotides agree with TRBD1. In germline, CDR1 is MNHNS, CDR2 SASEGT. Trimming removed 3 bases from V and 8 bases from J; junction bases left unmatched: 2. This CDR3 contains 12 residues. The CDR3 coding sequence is TGTGCCAGCAGTGACAGGGGGCAAGGCTACACCTTC. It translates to CASSDRGQGYTF.

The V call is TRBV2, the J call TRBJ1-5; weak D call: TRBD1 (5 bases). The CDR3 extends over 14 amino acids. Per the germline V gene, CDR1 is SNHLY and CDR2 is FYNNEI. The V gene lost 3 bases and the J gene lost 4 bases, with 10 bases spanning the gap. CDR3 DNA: TGTGCCAGCAGTGACCCGTGGGGGAATCAGCCCCAGCATTTT. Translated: CASSDPWGNQPQHF.

The CDR3 DNA reads TGTGCCAGCAAAATCAGGACAGGGGGCTGGGAGCAGTACTTC. Its translation: CASKIRTGGWEQYF. The V gene is TRBV27, the J gene TRBJ2-7, with 11 bases that match TRBD1. Trimming cost V 7 bases and J 7 bases; bases outside gene matches: 9. This CDR3 contains 14 residues. Per the germline V gene, CDR1 is MNHEY and CDR2 is SMNVEV (reference sequence).

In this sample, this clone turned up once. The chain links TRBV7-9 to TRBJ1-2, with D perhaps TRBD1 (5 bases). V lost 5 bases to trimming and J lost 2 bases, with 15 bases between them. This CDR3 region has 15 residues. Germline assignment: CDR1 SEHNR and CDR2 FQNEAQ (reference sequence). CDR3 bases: TGTGCCAGCAGCCACATGACCGGGGGAAACTATGGCTACACCTTC. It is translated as CASSHMTGGNYGYTF.

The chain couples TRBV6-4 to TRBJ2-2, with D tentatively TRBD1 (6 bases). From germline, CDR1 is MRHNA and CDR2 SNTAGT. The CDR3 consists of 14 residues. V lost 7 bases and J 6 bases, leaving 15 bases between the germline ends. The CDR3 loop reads CASKTTGKAGELFF. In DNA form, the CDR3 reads TGTGCCAGCAAGACTACAGGGAAGGCCGGGGAGCTGTTTTTT.

The CDR3, as DNA: TGTGCCAGCAGCTTCAGACTAGCGGAACAGTTCTTC. This sequence encodes CASSFRLAEQFF. The chain couples TRBV7-9 to TRBJ2-1; TRBD2 aligns across 9 bases. CDR1 and CDR2 (germline): SEHNR, FQNEAQ (reference sequence). Trimming removed 3 bases from V and 13 bases from J; junction bases left unmatched: 4. The CDR3 is 12 residues long.

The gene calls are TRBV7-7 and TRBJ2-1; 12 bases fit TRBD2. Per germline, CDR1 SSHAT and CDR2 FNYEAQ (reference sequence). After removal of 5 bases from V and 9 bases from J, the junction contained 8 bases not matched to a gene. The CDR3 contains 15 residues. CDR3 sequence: CASSPGTSGLVEQFF. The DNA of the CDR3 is TGTGCCAGCAGCCCCGGGACTAGCGGGTTGGTTGAGCAGTTCTTC.

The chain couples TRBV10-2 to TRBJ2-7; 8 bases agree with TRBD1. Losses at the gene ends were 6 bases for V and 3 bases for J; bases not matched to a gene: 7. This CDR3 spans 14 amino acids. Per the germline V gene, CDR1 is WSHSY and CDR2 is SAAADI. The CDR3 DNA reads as TGCGCCAGCAGACAGGGGGTGATTATCTACGAGCAGTACTTC. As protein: CASRQGVIIYEQYF.

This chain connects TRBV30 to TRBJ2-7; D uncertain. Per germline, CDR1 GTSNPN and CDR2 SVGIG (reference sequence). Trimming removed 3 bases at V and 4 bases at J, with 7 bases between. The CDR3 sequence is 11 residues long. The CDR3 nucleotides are TGTGCCTGGAGCAGATCATACGAGCAGTACTTC. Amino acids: CAWSRSYEQYF.

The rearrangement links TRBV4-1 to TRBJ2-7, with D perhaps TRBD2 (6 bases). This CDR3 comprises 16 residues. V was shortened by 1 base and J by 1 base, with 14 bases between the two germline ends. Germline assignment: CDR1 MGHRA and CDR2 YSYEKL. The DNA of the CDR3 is TGCGCCAGCAGCCAAGGGCCTGGCGCGGGATCCTACGAGCAGTACTTC. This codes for CASSQGPGAGSYEQYF.

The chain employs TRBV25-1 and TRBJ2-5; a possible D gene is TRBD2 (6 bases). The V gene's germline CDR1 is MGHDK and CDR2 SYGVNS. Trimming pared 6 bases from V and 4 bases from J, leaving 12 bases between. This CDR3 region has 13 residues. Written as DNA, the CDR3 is TGTGCCAGCAGCGCCGGGACTTCAGAGACCCAGTACTTC. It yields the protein CASSAGTSETQYF.

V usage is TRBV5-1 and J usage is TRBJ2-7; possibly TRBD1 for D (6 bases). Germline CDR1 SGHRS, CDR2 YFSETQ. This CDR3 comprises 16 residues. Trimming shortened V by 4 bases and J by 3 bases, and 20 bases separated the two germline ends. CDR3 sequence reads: CASSQGPRQGIYEQYF. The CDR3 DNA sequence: TGCGCCAGCAGCCAGGGGCCAAGGCAGGGGATCTACGAGCAGTACTTC.

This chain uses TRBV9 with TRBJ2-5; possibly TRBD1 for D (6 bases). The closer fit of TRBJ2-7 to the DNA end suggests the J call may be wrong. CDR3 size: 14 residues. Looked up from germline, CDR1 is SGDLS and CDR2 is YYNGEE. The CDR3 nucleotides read TGTGCCAGCAGCGTAAGGACAGATGCCTACGAGCAGTACTTC. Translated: CASSVRTDAYEQYF.